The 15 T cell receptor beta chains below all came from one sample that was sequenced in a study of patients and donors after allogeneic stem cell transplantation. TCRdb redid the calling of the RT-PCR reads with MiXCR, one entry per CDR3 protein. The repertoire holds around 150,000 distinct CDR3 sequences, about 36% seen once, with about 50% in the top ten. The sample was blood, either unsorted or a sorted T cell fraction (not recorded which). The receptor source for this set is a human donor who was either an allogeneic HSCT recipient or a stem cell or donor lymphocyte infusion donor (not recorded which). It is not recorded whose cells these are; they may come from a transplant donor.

CDR3: CASSLEVGGLVRTGELFF. Here the CDR3 DNA reads TGCGCCAGCAGCTTGGAGGTTGGGGGACTTGTGCGAACCGGGGAGCTGTTTTTT. The V call is TRBV5-1, the J call TRBJ2-2; a weak D match, TRBD2 (6 bases). This CDR3 spans 18 amino acids. V was pared by 0 bases and J by 5 bases, with 20 bases between. Germline lookup yields CDR1 SGHRS and CDR2 YFSETQ.

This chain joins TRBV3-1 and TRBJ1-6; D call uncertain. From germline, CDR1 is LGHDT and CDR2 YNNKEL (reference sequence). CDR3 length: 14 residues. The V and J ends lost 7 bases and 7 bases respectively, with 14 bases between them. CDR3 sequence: CASTRTVNNSPLHF. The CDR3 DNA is TGTGCCAGCACCCGGACGGTTAACAATTCACCCCTCCACTTT.

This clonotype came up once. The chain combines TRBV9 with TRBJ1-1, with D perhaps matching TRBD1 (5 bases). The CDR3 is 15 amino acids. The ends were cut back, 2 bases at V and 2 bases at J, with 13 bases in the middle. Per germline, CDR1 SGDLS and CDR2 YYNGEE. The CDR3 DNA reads TGTGCCAGCAGCGTGGGACGGTGGGGAAACACTGAAGCTTTCTTT. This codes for CASSVGRWGNTEAFF.

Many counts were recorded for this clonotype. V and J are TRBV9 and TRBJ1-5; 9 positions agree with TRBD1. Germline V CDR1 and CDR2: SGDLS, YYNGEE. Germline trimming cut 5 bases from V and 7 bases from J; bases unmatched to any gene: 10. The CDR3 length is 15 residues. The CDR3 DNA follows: TGTGCCAGCAGTCAGGGACAGGGAGCTAACCAGCCCCAGCATTTT. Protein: CASSQGQGANQPQHF. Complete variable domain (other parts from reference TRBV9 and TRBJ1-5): DSGVTQTPKHLITATGQRVTLRCSPRSGDLSVYWYQQSLDQGLQFLIQYYNGEERAKGNILERFSAQQFPDLHSELNLSSLELGDSALYFCASSQGQGANQPQHFGDGTRLSIL.

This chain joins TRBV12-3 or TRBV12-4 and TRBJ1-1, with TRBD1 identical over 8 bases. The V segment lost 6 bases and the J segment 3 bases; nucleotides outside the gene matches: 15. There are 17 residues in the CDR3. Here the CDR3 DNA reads TGTGCCAGCAGGTCCAAACATGGACAGGGCCTCTACACTGAAGCTTTCTTT. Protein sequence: CASRSKHGQGLYTEAFF.

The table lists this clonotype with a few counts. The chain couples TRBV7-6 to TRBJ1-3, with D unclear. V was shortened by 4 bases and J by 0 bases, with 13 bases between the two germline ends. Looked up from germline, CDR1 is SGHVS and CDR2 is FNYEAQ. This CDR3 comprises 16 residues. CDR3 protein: CASSSTHGDSGNTIYF. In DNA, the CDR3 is TGTGCCAGCAGCTCGACGCACGGGGACTCTGGAAACACCATATATTTT.

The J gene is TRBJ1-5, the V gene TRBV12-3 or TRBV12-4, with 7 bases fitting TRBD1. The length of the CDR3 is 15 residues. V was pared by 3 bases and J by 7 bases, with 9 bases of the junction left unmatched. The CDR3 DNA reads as TGTGCCAGCAGTTTCGTTACAGGGGCCGGCCAGCCCCAGCATTTT. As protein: CASSFVTGAGQPQHF.

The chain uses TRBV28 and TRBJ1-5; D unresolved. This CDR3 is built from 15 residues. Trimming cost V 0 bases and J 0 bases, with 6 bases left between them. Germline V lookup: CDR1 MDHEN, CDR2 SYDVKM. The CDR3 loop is CASSLWRFSNQPQHF. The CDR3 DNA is TGTGCCAGCAGTTTATGGCGGTTTAGCAATCAGCCCCAGCATTTT.

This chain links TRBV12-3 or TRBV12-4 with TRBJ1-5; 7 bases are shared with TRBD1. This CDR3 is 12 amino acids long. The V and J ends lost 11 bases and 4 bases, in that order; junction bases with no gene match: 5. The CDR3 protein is CACRQGNQPQHF. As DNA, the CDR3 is TGTGCCTGCCGACAGGGTAATCAGCCCCAGCATTTT.

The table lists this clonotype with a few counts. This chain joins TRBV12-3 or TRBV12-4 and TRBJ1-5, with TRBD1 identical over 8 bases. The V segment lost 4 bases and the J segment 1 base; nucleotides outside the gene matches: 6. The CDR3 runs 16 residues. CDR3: CASSSNTGGSNQPQHF. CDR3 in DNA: TGTGCCAGCAGTTCGAACACAGGGGGGAGCAATCAGCCCCAGCATTTT.

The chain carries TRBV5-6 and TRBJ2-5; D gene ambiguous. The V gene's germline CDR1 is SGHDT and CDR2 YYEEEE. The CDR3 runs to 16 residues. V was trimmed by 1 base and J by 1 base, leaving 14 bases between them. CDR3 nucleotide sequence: TGTGCCAGCAGCTTGTATTTGTGGCAGCTCCAAGAGACCCAGTACTTC. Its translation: CASSLYLWQLQETQYF.

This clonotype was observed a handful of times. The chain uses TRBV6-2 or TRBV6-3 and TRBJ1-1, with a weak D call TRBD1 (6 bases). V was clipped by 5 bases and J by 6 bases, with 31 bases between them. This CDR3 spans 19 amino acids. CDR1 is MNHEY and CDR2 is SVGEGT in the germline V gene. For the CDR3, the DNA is TGTGCCAGCAGTCCGTCCTTAGGGGGGCTGAGTAATCGCTACCCTGAAGCTTTCTTT. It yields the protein CASSPSLGGLSNRYPEAFF.

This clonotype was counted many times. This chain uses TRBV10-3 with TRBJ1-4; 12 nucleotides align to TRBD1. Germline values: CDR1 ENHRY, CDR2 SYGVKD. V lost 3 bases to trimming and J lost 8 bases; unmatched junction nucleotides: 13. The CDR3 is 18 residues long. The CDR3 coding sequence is TGTGCCATCAGTGACCACGAATCTCCGGGACAGGGGGCCGAAAAACTGTTTTTT. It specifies CAISDHESPGQGAEKLFF.

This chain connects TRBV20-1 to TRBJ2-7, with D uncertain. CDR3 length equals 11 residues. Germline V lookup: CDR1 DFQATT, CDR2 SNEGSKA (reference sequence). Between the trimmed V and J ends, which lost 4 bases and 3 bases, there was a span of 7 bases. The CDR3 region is CSANAGYEQYF. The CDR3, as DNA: TGCAGTGCTAACGCTGGCTACGAGCAGTACTTC.

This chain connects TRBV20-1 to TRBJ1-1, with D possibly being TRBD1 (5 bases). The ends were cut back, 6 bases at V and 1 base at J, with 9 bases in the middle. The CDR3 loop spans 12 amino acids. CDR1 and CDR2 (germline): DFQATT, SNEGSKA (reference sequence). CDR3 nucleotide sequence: TGCAGTGCGATTCAGGGGAACACTGAAGCTTTCTTT. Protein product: CSAIQGNTEAFF.